A single count supports the clone carrying this T cell receptor beta chain. This entry comes from a study of blood T cell repertoires in COVID-19. Whole-study context: Samples of COVID-19 (acute and convalescent) were obtained from the United States, Italy and Spain. T cells, B-cell-depleted T cells, or PBMCs supplied cDNA or gDNA.

CDR3 length: 14 residues. With 7 bases removed from V and 9 bases from J, the gap between germline ends came to 19 bases. Germline lookup yields CDR1 MDHEN and CDR2 SYDVKM. Enrollees, 18 to 89 years old, lived in fewer than 25 US areas. Clones were read by immunoSEQ multiplex PCR, and TCRdb kept only the in-frame ones, dropping some. This table holds 350,000 or so clones, 65% to 90% found once. What was sequenced was PBMCs or T cells enriched from blood (not recorded which). This chain links TRBV28 with TRBJ1-5; D possibly corresponds to TRBD1 (6 bases). The receptor was derived from a woman in her thirties or forties with acute COVID-19. Here the CDR3 reads CASTVGQQVSPQHF. CDR3 bases: TGTGCCAGCACTGTTGGACAGCAAGTATCGCCCCAGCATTTT.